Following are 8 T cell receptor beta chains from one sample sequenced in a study of cytomegalovirus exposure and HLA in healthy donors. Researchers ran the PCR with 60 Vbeta and 13 Jbeta primers. Clones were sequenced by immunoSEQ multiplex PCR, and TCRdb holds only the in-frame ones, with some missing. The table lists about 21,000 clones, around 73% of them singletons, with around 7% in the top ten. Sequenced material: PBMCs. These receptors originate from a man aged 55 to 70 in good health and CMV-seronegative.

This chain uses TRBV28 with TRBJ2-7; TRBD1 aligns across 9 bases. The V gene end was trimmed by 5 bases and the J gene end by 3 bases; junction bases not matched to a gene: 8. CDR1 MDHEN and CDR2 SYDVKM come from the germline V gene. The CDR3 covers 15 residues. The CDR3, as DNA: TGTGCCAGCAGTCAAACCGGGACAGGGCTCTACGAGCAGTACTTC. Translated: CASSQTGTGLYEQYF.

The chain carries TRBV30 and TRBJ2-1; no definite D call. Germline V gene sequence: CDR1 GTSNPN, CDR2 SVGIG (reference sequence). With 5 bases removed from V and 7 bases from J, the gap between germline ends came to 6 bases. The CDR3 totals 10 residues. The DNA of the CDR3 is TGTGCCTGGGAGGCGAATGAGCAGTTCTTC. Translating gives CAWEANEQFF.

With regard to this clone: Compared with germline, one end of the junction differs, possibly owing to a read error. The chain uses TRBV5-4 and TRBJ1-2, with no clear D. This CDR3 has 15 amino acids. CDR1 and CDR2 from the germline V gene are SGHNT and YYREEE (reference sequence). This CDR3 reads CTSIYTEEGNYGYTF. CDR3 sequence (DNA): TGTACCAGCATCTACACAGAGGAGGGTAACTATGGCTACACCTTC.

The chain has TRBV5-6 and TRBJ1-1; D unclear. Germline-derived CDR1 and CDR2 are SGHDT and YYEEEE. The CDR3 runs 16 residues. Trimming shortened V by 0 bases and J by 8 bases, and 20 bases separated the two germline ends. The CDR3 region is CASSLAPGGSWNEAFF. The CDR3 DNA reads as TGTGCCAGCAGCTTGGCCCCGGGAGGATCGTGGAACGAAGCTTTCTTT.

The rearrangement uses TRBV7-3 and TRBJ2-1, with TRBD2 matching over 7 bases. The CDR3 extends over 14 amino acids. Germline V CDR1 and CDR2: SGHTA, FQGTGA. V shed 1 base and J 5 bases; nucleotides not matched to a gene: 2. The CDR3 bases are TGTGCCAGCAGCTTAATCGCGGGGGACAATGAGCAGTTCTTC. Protein sequence: CASSLIAGDNEQFF.

This rearrangement joins TRBV6-5 to TRBJ1-1; D gene ambiguous. The CDR3 runs 12 residues. Trimming took 6 bases from V and 1 from J, leaving 6 bases between them. The germline V gene encodes CDR1 MNHEY and CDR2 SVGAGI. The CDR3 spells CASSPRNTEAFF. The CDR3 DNA reads as TGTGCCAGCAGCCCCAGGAACACTGAAGCTTTCTTT.

The V call is TRBV7-6, the J call TRBJ2-7, with TRBD2 matching 12 bases. Looked up from germline, CDR1 is SGHVS and CDR2 is FNYEAQ. This CDR3 region has 14 residues. Trimming cost V 3 bases and J 7 bases; bases outside gene matches: 4. CDR3 sequence: CASSFTGTSGEQYF. The CDR3 DNA reads as TGTGCCAGCAGCTTTACCGGGACTAGCGGGGAGCAGTACTTC.

This chain uses TRBV4-1 with TRBJ2-4, with a tentative D call TRBD1 (6 bases). Trimming removed 3 bases from V and 7 bases from J, with 19 bases in between. Germline V gene sequence: CDR1 MGHRA, CDR2 YSYEKL. CDR3 length: 16 amino acids. This CDR3 reads CASSHPRQALGNIQYF. The CDR3 bases are TGCGCCAGCAGCCACCCTAGACAGGCCCTAGGGAACATTCAGTACTTC.